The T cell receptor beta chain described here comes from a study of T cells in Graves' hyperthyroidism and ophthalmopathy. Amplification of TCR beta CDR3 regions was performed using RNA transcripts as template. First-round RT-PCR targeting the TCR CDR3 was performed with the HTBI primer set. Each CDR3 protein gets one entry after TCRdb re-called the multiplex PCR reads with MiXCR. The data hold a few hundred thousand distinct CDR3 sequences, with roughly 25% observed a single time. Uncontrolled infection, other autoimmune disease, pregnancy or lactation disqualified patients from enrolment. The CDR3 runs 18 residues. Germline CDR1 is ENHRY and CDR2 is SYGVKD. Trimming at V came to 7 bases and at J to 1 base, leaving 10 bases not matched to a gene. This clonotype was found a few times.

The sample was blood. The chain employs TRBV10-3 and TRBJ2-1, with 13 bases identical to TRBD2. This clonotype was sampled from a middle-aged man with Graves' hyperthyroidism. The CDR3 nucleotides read TGTGCCATCACTGAATTCGGACTAGCGGGAGAGTCCTACAATGAGCAGTTCTTC. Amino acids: CAITEFGLAGESYNEQFF.